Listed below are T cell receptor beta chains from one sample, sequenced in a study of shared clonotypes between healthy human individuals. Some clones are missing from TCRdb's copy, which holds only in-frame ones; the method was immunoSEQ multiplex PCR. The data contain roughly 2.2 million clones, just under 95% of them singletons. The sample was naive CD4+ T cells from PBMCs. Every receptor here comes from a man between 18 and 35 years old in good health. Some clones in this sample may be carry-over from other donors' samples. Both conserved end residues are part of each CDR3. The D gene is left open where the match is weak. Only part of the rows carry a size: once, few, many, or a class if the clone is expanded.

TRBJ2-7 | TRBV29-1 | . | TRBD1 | TGCAGCGTTGAAGGACAGGGGGGGAACGAGCAGTACTTC | CSVEGQGGNEQYF
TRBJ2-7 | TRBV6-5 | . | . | TGTGCCAGCAGCCGAAACACGGCTTCCCGCTACGAGCAGTACTTC | CASSRNTASRYEQYF
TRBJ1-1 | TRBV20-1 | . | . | TGCATGGGAGTGAACACTGAAGCTTTCTTT | CMGVNTEAFF
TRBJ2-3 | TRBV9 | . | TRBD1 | TGTGCCAGCCAGTACAGGGGGCAGGCAGATACGCAGTATTTT | CASQYRGQADTQYF
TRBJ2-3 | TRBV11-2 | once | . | TGTGCCACCAGAGGTGGGAGCACAGATACGCAGTATTTT | CATRGGSTDTQYF
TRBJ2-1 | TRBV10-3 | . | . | TGTGCCATCAGTGATGCCGGGAGTCTCGCCTACAATGAGCAGTTCTTC | CAISDAGSLAYNEQFF
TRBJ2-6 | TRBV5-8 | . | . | TGTGCCAGCAGCTTGGGAGACAGGTCCGCAATTGGGGCCAACGTCCTGACTTTC | CASSLGDRSAIGANVLTF
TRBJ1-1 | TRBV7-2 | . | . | TGTGCCAGCAGCTTGGCGACAGCAAACACTGAAGCTTTCTTT | CASSLATANTEAFF
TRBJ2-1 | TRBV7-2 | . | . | TGTGCCAGCAGCTTAGCCTCTGGCGAGCAGTTCTTC | CASSLASGEQFF
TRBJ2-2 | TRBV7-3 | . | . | TGTGCCAGCAGCTCCCAAGGGGGACTCCCGAACACCGGGGAGCTGTTTTTT | CASSSQGGLPNTGELFF
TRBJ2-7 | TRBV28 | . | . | TGTGCCAGCAGTTTAGGGGGGGGCTGGTACGAGCAGTACTTC | CASSLGGGWYEQYF
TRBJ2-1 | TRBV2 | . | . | TGTGCCAGCAGAGAAGCTAGCGCCAATGAGCAGTTCTTC | CASREASANEQFF
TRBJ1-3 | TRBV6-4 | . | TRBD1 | TGTGCCAGCAGGAGAACGACAGGGTCGGCGGACACCATATATTTT | CASRRTTGSADTIYF
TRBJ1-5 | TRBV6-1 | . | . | TGTGCCAGCAGTCTCGGAAATCAGCCCCAGCATTTT | CASSLGNQPQHF
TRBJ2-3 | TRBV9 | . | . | TGTGCCAGCAGCGGATCGATAGCGGCTAGCACAGATACGCAGTATTTT | CASSGSIAASTDTQYF
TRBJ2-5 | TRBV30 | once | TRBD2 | TGTGCCGGGACTAGCGGGAGGAGTGATGAGCAGTACTTC | CAGTSGRSDEQYF
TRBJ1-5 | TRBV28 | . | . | TGTGCCAGCAGTTCCCCCGGGGAAGGGAACAATCAGCCCCAGCATTTT | CASSSPGEGNNQPQHF
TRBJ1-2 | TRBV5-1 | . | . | TGCGCCAGCAGCTTGGCCAGGTCAGACTATGGCTACACCTTC | CASSLARSDYGYTF
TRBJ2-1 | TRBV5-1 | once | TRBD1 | TGCGCCAGCAGCTTTCTCGGGACAGACAATGAGCAGTTCTTC | CASSFLGTDNEQFF
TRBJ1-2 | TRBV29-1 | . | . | TGCAGCGTTGCGGCAGAGGATGGCTACACCTTC | CSVAAEDGYTF
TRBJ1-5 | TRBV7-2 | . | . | TGTGCCAGCAGCCGCTCGACGGCGAGGGGGGAGCCCCAGCATTTT | CASSRSTARGEPQHF
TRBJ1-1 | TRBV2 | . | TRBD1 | TGTGCCAGCAGTTCACAGGGGTCCGGCACTGAAGCTTTCTTT | CASSSQGSGTEAFF
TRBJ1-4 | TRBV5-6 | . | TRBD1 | TGTGCCAGCAGCTTGGCGGCAGGGGGCTTGGGTACTAATGAAAAACTGTTTTTT | CASSLAAGGLGTNEKLFF
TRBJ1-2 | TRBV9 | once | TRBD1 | TGTGCCAGCAGCTCATCTCGGACAGGAGACTCCTATGGCTACACCTTC | CASSSSRTGDSYGYTF
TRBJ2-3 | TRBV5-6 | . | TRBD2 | TGTGCCAGCAGCTTGGAACTAGCGGCCAGCACAGATACGCAGTATTTT | CASSLELAASTDTQYF
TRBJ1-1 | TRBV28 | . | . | TGTGCCAGCAGTTGGGGTGTCGACAGAGCTGAAGCTTTCTTT | CASSWGVDRAEAFF
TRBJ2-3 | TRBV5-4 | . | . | TGTGCCAGCAGCCTTCGAGGTAGCATCGCAGATACGCAGTATTTT | CASSLRGSIADTQYF
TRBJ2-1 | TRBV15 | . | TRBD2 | TGTGCCACCAGCAGAGATCTCACCCTAGCGGGAGTTTCAAATGAGCAGTTCTTC | CATSRDLTLAGVSNEQFF
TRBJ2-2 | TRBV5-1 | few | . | TGCGCCAGCAGCTTGGTGGTGGGCGGGGAGCTGTTTTTT | CASSLVVGGELFF
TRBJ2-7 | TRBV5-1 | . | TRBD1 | TGCGCCAGCAGGGAGGGACAGGGGTCCTTCTACGAGCAGTACTTC | CASREGQGSFYEQYF
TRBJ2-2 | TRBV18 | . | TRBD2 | TGTGCCAGCTCACCAAGTCTAGCGGGAGCCACCGGGGAGCTGTTTTTT | CASSPSLAGATGELFF
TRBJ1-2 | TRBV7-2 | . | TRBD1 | TGTGCCAGCAGCCCCGACAGGGGGGTGTATGGCTACACCTTC | CASSPDRGVYGYTF
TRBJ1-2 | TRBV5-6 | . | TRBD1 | TGTGCCAGCAGCCCCCGGACAGGGTGGAGTGGCTACACCTTC | CASSPRTGWSGYTF
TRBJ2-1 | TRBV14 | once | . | TGTGCCAGCAGCCAAGTTCTAGGTCCCAATGAGCAGTTCTTC | CASSQVLGPNEQFF
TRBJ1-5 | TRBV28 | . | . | TGTGCCAGCAGTTTTGTGGGGGTCTATAGCAATCAGCCCCAGCATTTT | CASSFVGVYSNQPQHF
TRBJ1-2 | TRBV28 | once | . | TGTGCCAGCAGTTTATTAGTGGGTGCTCATGGCTACACCTTC | CASSLLVGAHGYTF
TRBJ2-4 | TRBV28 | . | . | TGTGCCAGCTCCCTGGTTGCCAAAAACATTCAGTACTTC | CASSLVAKNIQYF
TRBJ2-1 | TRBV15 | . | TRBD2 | TGTGCCACCAGCAGATTCCCGAGAGCTAGCGGGGACAATGAGCAGTTCTTC | CATSRFPRASGDNEQFF
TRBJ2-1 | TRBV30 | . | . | TGTGCCTGGAGCATAAGACCCTTAGCCTACAATGAGCAGTTCTTC | CAWSIRPLAYNEQFF
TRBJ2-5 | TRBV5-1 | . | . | TGCGCCAGCAGCTTAATCCCGGGCGGATACCAAGAGACCCAGTACTTC | CASSLIPGGYQETQYF
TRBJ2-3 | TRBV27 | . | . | TGTGCCAGCAGTTTATCGCGTGTTTTGGGCACAGATACGCAGTATTTT | CASSLSRVLGTDTQYF
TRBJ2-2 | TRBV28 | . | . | TGTGCCAGCAGAGGCCAGGGGAACACCGGGGAGCTGTTTTTT | CASRGQGNTGELFF
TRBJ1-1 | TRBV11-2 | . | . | TGTGCCAGCAGCTTAGACGCCTGGAACACTGAAGCTTTCTTT | CASSLDAWNTEAFF
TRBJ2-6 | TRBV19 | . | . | TGTGCCAGCTCGGGTTTCACTGGGGCCAACGTCCTGACTTTC | CASSGFTGANVLTF